This note documents a single TCR beta chain sequence. These data originate in a study of T cells in Graves' hyperthyroidism and ophthalmopathy. Using RNA transcripts as the source, TCR beta CDR3 regions were amplified. With the HTBI primer set, the TCR CDR3 went through a first round of RT-PCR. TCRdb called the multiplex PCR reads again in MiXCR, with one record for every CDR3 protein. The table has around 450,000 distinct CDR3 sequences, 15% to 19% seen once; the top ten hold around 7.7%. This CDR3 region has 17 residues. Germline CDR1 and CDR2: MGHDK and SYGVNS. With 4 bases clipped from V and 0 bases from J, the junction kept 11 bases outside the gene matches.

The source of this sequence is a woman younger than 35 with Graves' hyperthyroidism. The rearrangement uses TRBV25-1 and TRBJ1-2; TRBD1 agrees at 7 bases. The sequenced sample consisted of blood. The CDR3 bases are TGTGCCAGCAGTGCCCGTTGGGGGGACAGAACTAACTATGGCTACACCTTC. Translated, it gives CASSARWGDRTNYGYTF.